The clone carrying this TCR beta chain was seen many times. Then a second PCR, running about 7 to 11 cycles, was carried out with a sample-barcoded 5' primer and a J-beta primer mix. TCRdb analysed the 5' RACE reads with MiXCR anew, one entry per CDR3 protein. This sample has around 900,000 distinct CDR3 sequences, with 29% found just once. This specimen belongs to a study of blood T cells in healthy people across ages. Every donor provided approximately 10 milliliters of peripheral blood. Germline V gives CDR1 SGHRS, CDR2 YFSETQ. The CDR3 covers 14 residues. Trimming stripped 4 bases from V and 3 bases from J, with 11 bases between.

The TCR was taken from a woman aged 80 or over in good health. Sequenced material: blood. V is TRBV5-1 and J is TRBJ2-1; no clear D. CDR3 sequence: CASSPRSGYNEQFF. CDR3 DNA sequence: TGCGCCAGCAGCCCCCGGTCTGGCTACAATGAGCAGTTCTTC.